The entry below describes one TCR beta chain. Its antigen is undetermined. Combining a sample-barcoded 5' primer with a J-beta primer mix, a second PCR ran for roughly 6 to 12 cycles. A 12-random-nucleotide template-switch adaptor tagged each cDNA molecule. TCRdb passed the 5' RACE reads through MiXCR, listing each CDR3 protein once. Seen here are around 1,800,000 distinct CDR3 sequences, about 39% observed once, and the top ten hold 20% to 25%. This sample stems from a study of blood T cells in healthy people across ages. Study findings and constraints: Diversity was estimated from one million T cells, and these estimates were considered underestimates. The study found more naive CD4+ cells and higher diversity in long-lived than aged donors.

The ends were cut back, 1 base at V and 5 bases at J, with 20 bases in the middle. CDR1 is SGHAT and CDR2 is FQNNGV in the germline V gene. CDR3 length: 17 residues. At least 7 million PBMCs were isolated per sample. V is TRBV11-2 and J is TRBJ1-1; possibly TRBD1 for D (6 bases). The clonotype was recovered from a human donor in good health. The sample consisted of blood. CDR3 DNA sequence: TGTGCCAGCAGCTTAGCCTCAGGGGCGGGCCTGAGGACTGAAGCTTTCTTT. Translated: CASSLASGAGLRTEAFF.